Included here is one T cell receptor beta chain sequence, with context. The antigen it binds to is not known. No much larger clone is present one base from it, and per-base qualities are unavailable. This sample stems from a study of cytomegalovirus exposure and HLA in healthy donors (dated by TCRdb to the late 2010s). Turning to the overall study: In an earlier analysis of some 610 of the donors, approximately 260 Gb of sequence data and 90 million to 130 million unique TCR beta sequences from about 190 million T cells were reported. A later genetic analysis took genome-wide SNP genotypes for about three fifths of the 666 donors and used that subset as a discovery cohort. Because of strong linkage in the cohort, roughly five DR-DQ haplotypes were treated as single units for association and clustering. Alongside the repertoire data, information on donor age, sex, ethnicity and CMV serostatus was compiled. The study combined high-throughput TCR immunosequencing, statistical association of individual TCRs with disease status, and machine learning to predict cytomegalovirus infection status. In addition to the first cohort of hundreds of subjects, a separate validation cohort of 120 different subjects was used. Of the roughly 420 genotyped donors, less than 85% were placed in the genetic ancestry cluster associated with self-reported Caucasian donors. Around 300 gigabases of sequencing data and tens of millions of unique TCR sequences were included in an early release covering 500 to 750 HLA-typed donors. The number of donors typed differed by locus, with about 629-630 for A, B, C, DRB1 and DQB1, around 500 for DQA1, 600 to 610 for DPA1, and over 400 for DPB1. HLA typing covered class I and class II loci at four-digit resolution. Among about 410 genotyped donors of the cohort, an average of approximately 220,000 unique TCR beta nucleotide sequences was sequenced per donor, of which 15% to 20% were non-productive. The T cell repertoires of some 670 subjects were profiled by immunosequencing and related to cytomegalovirus serostatus. A later analysis re-examined previously published TCR beta repertoires from hundreds of donors and added high-resolution HLA genotyping to investigate patterns of TCR occurrence. In an earlier analysis of a few hundred of the donors, high-throughput TCR beta sequencing was used to judge whether each TCR beta V gene segment behaved as functional or pseudogenic. All discovery cohort repertoires had been generated using a single sequencing platform. The aim of the study was to test whether cataloging public T cell receptors could identify signatures of past pathogen exposure. The later analysis used no new phenotypic data to find candidate immune exposures, relying instead on TCR beta sequences and their occurrence across donors. General study outcomes and caveats: A cluster of highly shared sequence variants was judged likely to be a technical artifact of the sequencing pipeline. Strong co-occurrence of HLA alleles, especially DR and DQ, made assigning TCR associations to individual alleles difficult. Compared with the approximately 670-donor mean, donors in an Asian-associated ancestry cluster had fewer N-insertions in productive TCRs, according to a later genetic analysis. At a false discovery rate of 0.05, a later analysis linked about 16,000 TCR beta sequences to specific HLA alleles. In a later analysis, HLA-associated TCR beta chains showed more clonal expansion and lower generation probabilities than non-associated chains that were equally common. The authors suggested that the approach could potentially be extended to other disease states and immunological phenotypes. Presence/absence analyses assumed roughly uniform sequencing depth across donors, an assumption that may not hold. Some IMGT-functional V segments, including TRBV6-2 and TRBV6-3, could not be told apart with the 87-base-pair reads, so those segments were excluded. The cohort was sequenced for TCR beta chains only, and without alpha or paired-chain data the features that could be detected were limited. Correlated functional status among segregating V segments might reflect linkage disequilibrium, but an unknown experimental factor could not be ruled out. According to a later analysis, TCR association rates differed among HLA loci, with DRB1 alleles showing the most associated TCRs and HLA-C alleles showing the fewest. HLA typing was unavailable for some donors at each locus, so association tests used only the typed subset. In an earlier analysis of approximately 590 of the donors, most TCR beta V segments appeared in productive rearrangements about 90% or about 30% of the time, broadly matching IMGT annotations. CMV serostatus was the only immune exposure information available for the cohort. A few of the identified cytomegalovirus-associated TCR beta chains were confirmed in vitro to be specific for cytomegalovirus antigens. A further reported finding was that TCR beta sequences accurately predicted the HLA-A and HLA-B alleles for most subjects in the first cohort. According to a later analysis, parvovirus B19, influenza, CMV and Epstein-Barr virus appeared linked to several top co-occurrence clusters. Because counts were too low, 15 to 20 rarely observed V segments, including chromosome 9 orphons, were excluded from the earlier analysis of several hundred of the donors. Most CMV-associated TCR beta chains appeared to be HLA-restricted in a later analysis, and the HLA associations seemed to be driven largely by CMV exposure. The study listed 150 to 200 TCR beta chains as associated with cytomegalovirus. Cytomegalovirus status was reported to be diagnosed by the classifier with high specificity and sensitivity in both the original and validation cohorts. Most TCR sequences were seen in very few donors, while some public TCRs were found in many individuals. In a later genetic analysis, a missense DCLRE1C variant was associated with V-gene and J-gene trimming of TCR beta chains, and the association was replicated in an independent cohort.

The CDR3 runs 15 amino acids, cysteine and phenylalanine included. CDR3 DNA is the only sequence kept; it has 45 bases, read in frame from the first base. From the germline V gene, CDR1 is SQVTM and CDR2 is ANQGSEA. Trimming takes 5 bases off V and 0 bases off J; junction bases not matched to a gene: 7. In total, 500 to 700 healthy bone marrow donors made up the cohort. Cohort members were all nominally healthy when sampled, although unrecorded immune exposures were likely present. The donor was CMV seronegative and belonged to the group of under 400 seronegative cohort members. Each donor provided a peripheral blood sample, and peripheral blood mononuclear cells were used for TCR beta sequencing. Genomic DNA extraction from the blood cell samples was performed with the Qiagen DNeasy Blood Extraction Kit. The method was the immunoSEQ multiplex PCR assay. For the multiplex PCR, a mixture combining 60 forward primers for TCR Vbeta segments and 13 reverse primers for TCR Jbeta segments was used. The CDR3 region of rearranged TCR beta genes was amplified from genomic DNA by a multiplex PCR assay. Amplified TCR beta libraries were sequenced as 87-base-pair reads on the Illumina HiSeq System. In the paper's pipeline: In a later analysis, approximately 74 million unique TCR beta chains were counted across the 666 repertoires, and roughly 11 million of these chains were shared by at least two donors. Raw reads were error-corrected and collapsed into unique sequences with a nearest-neighbor algorithm that merged closely related sequences to remove PCR and sequencing errors. To assign V, D and J gene segments, CDR3 sequences were aligned to IMGT reference sequences. For a sequence to be retained, a match of at least six nucleotides was required to both a V gene segment and a J gene segment. Rearrangements were classified as productive when the CDR3 lacked stop codons and remained in frame with V and J, and all other rearrangements were classified as non-productive. CDR3 was defined by IMGT convention, running from the second conserved V-encoded cysteine to the conserved J-encoded phenylalanine. In an earlier analysis of approximately 500 of the donors, sequences lacking an unambiguous match to a single V gene segment were excluded. In an earlier analysis of approximately 550 of the donors, V segments were called functional above 56.7% productive rearrangements and were called segregating when the between-donor standard deviation exceeded 5%. A statistical classification framework was built for diagnosing cytomegalovirus status from the catalog of TCR beta chain sequences. V and J gene assignment, in a later analysis, came from comparing TCR nucleotide sequences with IMGT/GENE-DB human TR gene sequences. A later analysis assigned CDR3 sequences and most-parsimonious VDJ recombination scenarios with the TCRdist pipeline. In a later analysis, each TCR beta chain was defined by its CDR3 amino acid sequence together with its V-gene family, and reads lacking a unique V-gene family were excluded. A later analysis removed 500 to 650 highly shared, low-generation-probability nucleotide sequences to deal with suspected cross-contamination and a sequencing artifact. In a later analysis, a clonal expansion index was calculated for each public chain from normalized within-repertoire ranks of inferred template counts. A later analysis computed generation probabilities with a VDJ recombination model fitted to out-of-frame rearrangements, and checked the results against IGoR. In a later analysis, TCR-TCR, TCR-HLA and TCR-CMV co-occurrence was scored with hypergeometric tests, and a repertoire-size bias correction was applied to TCR pairs. A later analysis estimated false discovery rates by permuting HLA or CMV assignments 20 times. In a later analysis, co-occurring TCRs were grouped using DBSCAN, and TCRdist sequence similarity was added for clustering within HLA-allele-positive subsets. Repertoires with fewer than 30,000 or more than 120,000 public chains, plus five repertoires with anomalous nucleotide sharing, were excluded from co-occurrence clustering. The table was pulled from immuneACCESS by TCRdb, which kept in-frame rearrangements only. Such tables lose some clones; where checked, under half of the loss comes from unresolved V genes, and the rest has no known cause. V and J calls plus clone size are reproduced from that table; the DNA served to infer D and trimming. The sample profile shows about 160,000 clones; around 80% of them were found once. 2.1% of the sample rests with the top ten.

The sequenced material came from PBMCs. This clonotype originated in a man aged 35 to 55 in good health and CMV-seronegative. The sequence joins TRBV29-1 to TRBJ1-5; 7 of the junction bases match TRBD1. The sequenced DNA: TGCAGCGTTATCGAGACAGGGTTTAGCAATCAGCCCCAGCATTTT. Translated, this gives CSVIETGFSNQPQHF.